These T cell receptor beta chains were read from a single sample in a study of post-analysis software for immune sequencing data. Via MiXCR, TCRdb re-called the PCR reads, giving one row per CDR3 protein. The data show 450,000 to 700,000 distinct CDR3 sequences, roughly 45% seen once. The sequenced sample consisted of blood. Receptors originate from a girl aged 10 to 17 with multiple sclerosis. CDR3s leave out the opening cysteine and the closing phenylalanine or tryptophan.

TRBV12-3/TRBV12-4,ASSSGPTAYT
TRBV3-1,ASSPQTSGDYEQY
TRBV12-3/TRBV12-4,ASSRGYTQY
TRBV2,ASLREFNADTQY
TRBV5-1,ASSFSPGGTENEQF
TRBV11-2,ASSFQGQGNSPLH
TRBV12-3/TRBV12-4,ASSGVRLAVYNEQF
TRBV20-1,SLLFGASSYNEQF
TRBV6-5,ASSPYELSDTQY
TRBV7-9,ASSLRGVARQETQY
TRBV6-6,ASSSLLSYNEQF